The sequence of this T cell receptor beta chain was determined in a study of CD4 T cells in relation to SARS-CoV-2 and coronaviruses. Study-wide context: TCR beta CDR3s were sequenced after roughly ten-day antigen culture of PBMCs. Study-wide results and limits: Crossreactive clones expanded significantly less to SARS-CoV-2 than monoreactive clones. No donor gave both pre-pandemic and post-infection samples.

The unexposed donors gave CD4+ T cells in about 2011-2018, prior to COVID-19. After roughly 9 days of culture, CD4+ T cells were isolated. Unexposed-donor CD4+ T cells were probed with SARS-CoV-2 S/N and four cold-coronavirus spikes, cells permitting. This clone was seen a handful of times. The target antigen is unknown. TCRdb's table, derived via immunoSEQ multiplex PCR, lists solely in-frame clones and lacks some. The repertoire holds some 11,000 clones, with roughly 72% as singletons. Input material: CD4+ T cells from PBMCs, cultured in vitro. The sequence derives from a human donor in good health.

CDR3 DNA: TGTGCCAGCAGTTACTCGAGGAACACTGAAGCTTTCTTT. This translates into CASSYSRNTEAFF. The chain combines TRBV6-5 with TRBJ1-1, with D unresolved. The CDR3 sequence is 13 residues long. Per germline, CDR1 MNHEY and CDR2 SVGAGI. Trimming shortened V by 0 bases and J by 1 base, and 3 bases separated the two germline ends.